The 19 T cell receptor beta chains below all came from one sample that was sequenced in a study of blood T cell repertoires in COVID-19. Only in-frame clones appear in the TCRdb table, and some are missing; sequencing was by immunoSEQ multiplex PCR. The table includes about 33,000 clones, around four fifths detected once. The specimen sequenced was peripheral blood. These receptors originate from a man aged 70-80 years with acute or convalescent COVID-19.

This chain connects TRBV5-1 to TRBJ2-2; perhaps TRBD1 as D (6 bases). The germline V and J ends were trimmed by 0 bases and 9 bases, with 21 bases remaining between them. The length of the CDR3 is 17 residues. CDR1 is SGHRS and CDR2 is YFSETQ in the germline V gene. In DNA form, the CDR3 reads TGCGCCAGCAGCTTGGGTATTGGAGGACAGCCTCTCCGGGAGCTGTTTTTT. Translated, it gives CASSLGIGGQPLRELFF.

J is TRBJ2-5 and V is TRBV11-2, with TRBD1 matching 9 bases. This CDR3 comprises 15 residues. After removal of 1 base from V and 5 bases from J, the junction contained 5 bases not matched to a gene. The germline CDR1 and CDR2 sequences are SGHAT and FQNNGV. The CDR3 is CASSLVLGQGETQYF. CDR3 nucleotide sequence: TGTGCCAGCAGCTTAGTATTGGGACAGGGTGAGACCCAGTACTTC.

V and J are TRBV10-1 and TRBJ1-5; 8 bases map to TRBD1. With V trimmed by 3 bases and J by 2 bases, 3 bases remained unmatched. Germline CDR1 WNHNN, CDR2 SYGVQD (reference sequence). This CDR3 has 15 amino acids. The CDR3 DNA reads TGCGCCAGCAGTGAAGGGACAGGAGGCAATCAGCCCCAGCATTTT. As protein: CASSEGTGGNQPQHF.

DNA of the CDR3: TGTGCCAGCAGTTTGATAAAGGGGGCAGGGAATTCACCCCTCCACTTT. It specifies CASSLIKGAGNSPLHF. V is TRBV28 and J is TRBJ1-6, with TRBD1 identical over 7 bases. In germline, CDR1 is MDHEN, CDR2 SYDVKM. This CDR3 comprises 16 residues. V dropped 3 bases and J dropped 7; count of bases not matched to a gene: 9. The full variable domain, in which reference TRBV28 and TRBJ1-6 provide the parts outside the CDR3, is DVKVTQSSRYLVKRTGEKVFLECVQDMDHENMFWYRQDPGLGLRLIYFSYDVKMKEKGDIPEGYSVSREKKERFSLILESASTNQTSMYLCASSLIKGAGNSPLHFGNGTRLTVT.

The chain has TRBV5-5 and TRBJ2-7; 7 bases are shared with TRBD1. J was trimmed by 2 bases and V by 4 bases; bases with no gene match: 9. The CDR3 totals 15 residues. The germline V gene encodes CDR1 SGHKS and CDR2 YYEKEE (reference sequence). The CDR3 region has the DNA TGTGCCAGCAGCCCGGGACAGAACTACCCCTACGAGCAGTACTTC. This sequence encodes CASSPGQNYPYEQYF.

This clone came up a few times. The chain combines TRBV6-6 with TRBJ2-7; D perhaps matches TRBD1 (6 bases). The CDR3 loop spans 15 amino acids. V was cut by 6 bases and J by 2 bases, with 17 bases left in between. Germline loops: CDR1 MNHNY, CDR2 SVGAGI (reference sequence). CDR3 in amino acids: CASRQGYSPTYEQYF. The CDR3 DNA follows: TGTGCCAGCAGACAGGGTTATTCCCCAACCTACGAGCAGTACTTC.

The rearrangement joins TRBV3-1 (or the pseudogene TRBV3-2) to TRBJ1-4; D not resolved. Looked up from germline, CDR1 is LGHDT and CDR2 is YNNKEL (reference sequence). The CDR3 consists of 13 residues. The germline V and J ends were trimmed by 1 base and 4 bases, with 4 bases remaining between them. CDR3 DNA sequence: TGTGCCAGCAGCCAAGCCCGTAATGAAAAACTGTTTTTT. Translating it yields CASSQARNEKLFF.

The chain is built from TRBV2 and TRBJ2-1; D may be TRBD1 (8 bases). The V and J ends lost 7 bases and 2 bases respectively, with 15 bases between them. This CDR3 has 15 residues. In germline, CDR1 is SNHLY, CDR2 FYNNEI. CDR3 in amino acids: CASTRGLAAYNEQFF. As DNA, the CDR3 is TGTGCCAGCACCAGGGGGCTAGCGGCCTACAATGAGCAGTTCTTC.

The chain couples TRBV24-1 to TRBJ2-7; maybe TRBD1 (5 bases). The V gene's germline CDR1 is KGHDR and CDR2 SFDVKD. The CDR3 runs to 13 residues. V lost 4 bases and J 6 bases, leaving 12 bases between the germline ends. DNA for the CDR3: TGTGCCACCAGTGACCCTAGGACAAGCGAGCAGTACTTC. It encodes CATSDPRTSEQYF.

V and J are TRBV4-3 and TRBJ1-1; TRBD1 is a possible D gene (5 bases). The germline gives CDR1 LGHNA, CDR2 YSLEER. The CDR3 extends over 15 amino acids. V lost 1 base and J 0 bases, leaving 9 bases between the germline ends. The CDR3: CASSQGPGLNTEAFF. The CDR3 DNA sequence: TGCGCCAGCAGCCAAGGACCAGGGCTGAACACTGAAGCTTTCTTT.

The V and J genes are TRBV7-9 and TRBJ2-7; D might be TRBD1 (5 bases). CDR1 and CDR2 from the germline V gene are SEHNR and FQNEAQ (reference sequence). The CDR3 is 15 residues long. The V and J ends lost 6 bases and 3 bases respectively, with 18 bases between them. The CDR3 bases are TGTGCCAGCAGTCCCGCCGTGGTAGGGGACTACGAGCAGTACTTC. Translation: CASSPAVVGDYEQYF.

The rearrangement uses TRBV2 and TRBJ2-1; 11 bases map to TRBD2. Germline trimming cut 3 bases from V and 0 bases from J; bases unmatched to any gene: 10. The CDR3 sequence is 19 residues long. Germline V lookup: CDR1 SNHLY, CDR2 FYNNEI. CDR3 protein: CASSEGSSGGASSYNEQFF. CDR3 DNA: TGTGCCAGCAGTGAGGGAAGTAGCGGGGGGGCGAGCTCCTACAATGAGCAGTTCTTC.

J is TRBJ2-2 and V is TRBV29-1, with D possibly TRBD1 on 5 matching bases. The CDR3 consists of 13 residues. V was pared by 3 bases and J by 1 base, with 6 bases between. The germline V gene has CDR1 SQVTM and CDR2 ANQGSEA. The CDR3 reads CSVDRENTGELFF. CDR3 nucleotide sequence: TGCAGCGTTGACAGGGAGAACACCGGGGAGCTGTTTTTT.

The CDR3 coding sequence is TGTGCCATCAGCCTACAGGGGGATTTAGCAGATACGCAGTATTTT. It specifies CAISLQGDLADTQYF. The gene calls are TRBV10-3 and TRBJ2-3, with 8 bases lining up with TRBD1. The CDR3 covers 15 residues. Unmatched junction bases numbered 9, after V lost 6 bases and J lost 4 bases. Germline CDR1 ENHRY, CDR2 SYGVKD.

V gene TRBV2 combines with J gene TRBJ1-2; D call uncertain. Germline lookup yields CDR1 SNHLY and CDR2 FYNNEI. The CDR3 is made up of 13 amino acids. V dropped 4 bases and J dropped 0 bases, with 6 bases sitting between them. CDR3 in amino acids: CASSVDSNYGYTF. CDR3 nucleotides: TGTGCCAGCAGTGTGGACTCTAACTATGGCTACACCTTC.

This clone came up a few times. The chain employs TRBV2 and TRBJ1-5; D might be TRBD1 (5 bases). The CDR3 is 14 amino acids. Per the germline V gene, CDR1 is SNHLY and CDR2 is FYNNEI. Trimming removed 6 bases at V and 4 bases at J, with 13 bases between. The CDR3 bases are TGTGCCAGCAGCGTCAGGAAGGGGAATCAGCCCCAGCATTTT. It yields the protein CASSVRKGNQPQHF.

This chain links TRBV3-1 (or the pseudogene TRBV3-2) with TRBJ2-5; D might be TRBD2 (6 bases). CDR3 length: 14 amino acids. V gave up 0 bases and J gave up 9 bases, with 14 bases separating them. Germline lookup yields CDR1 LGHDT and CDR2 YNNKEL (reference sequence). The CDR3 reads CASSQDYGGRAQYF. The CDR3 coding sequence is TGTGCCAGCAGCCAAGATTACGGAGGGCGGGCCCAGTACTTC.

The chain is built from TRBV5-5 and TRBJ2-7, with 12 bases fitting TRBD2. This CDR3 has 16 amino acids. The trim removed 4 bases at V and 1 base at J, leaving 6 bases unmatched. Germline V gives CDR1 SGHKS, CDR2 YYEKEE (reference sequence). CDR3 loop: CASSKSGLAGSYEQYF. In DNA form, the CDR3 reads TGTGCCAGCAGCAAATCCGGACTAGCGGGGTCCTACGAGCAGTACTTC.

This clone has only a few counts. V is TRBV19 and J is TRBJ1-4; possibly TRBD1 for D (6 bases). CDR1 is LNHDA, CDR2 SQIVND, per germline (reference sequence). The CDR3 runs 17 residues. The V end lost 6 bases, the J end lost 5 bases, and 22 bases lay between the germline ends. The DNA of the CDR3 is TGTGCCAGTAGCCCTGCGTGGGGCCAGGGGAAGAATGAAAAACTGTTTTTT. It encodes CASSPAWGQGKNEKLFF.